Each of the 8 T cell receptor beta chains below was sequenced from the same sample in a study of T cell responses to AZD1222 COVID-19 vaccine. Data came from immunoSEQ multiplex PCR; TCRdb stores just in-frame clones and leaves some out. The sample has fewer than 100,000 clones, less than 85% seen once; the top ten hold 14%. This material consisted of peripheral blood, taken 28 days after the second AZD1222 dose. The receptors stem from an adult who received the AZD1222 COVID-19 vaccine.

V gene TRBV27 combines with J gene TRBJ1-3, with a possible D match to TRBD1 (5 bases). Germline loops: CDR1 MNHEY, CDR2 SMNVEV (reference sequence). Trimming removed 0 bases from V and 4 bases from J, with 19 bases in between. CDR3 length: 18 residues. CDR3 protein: CASSLSGGFGESGNTIYF. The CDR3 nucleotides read TGTGCCAGCAGTTTATCTGGGGGGTTCGGGGAATCAGGAAACACCATATATTTT.

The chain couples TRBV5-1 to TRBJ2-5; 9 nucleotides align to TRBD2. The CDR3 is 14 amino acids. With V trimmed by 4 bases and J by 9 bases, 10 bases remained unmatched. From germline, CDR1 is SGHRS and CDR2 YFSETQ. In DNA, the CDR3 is TGCGCCAGCAGCGCCAGCGGGGGGTTAAGGGCCCAGTACTTC. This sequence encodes CASSASGGLRAQYF.

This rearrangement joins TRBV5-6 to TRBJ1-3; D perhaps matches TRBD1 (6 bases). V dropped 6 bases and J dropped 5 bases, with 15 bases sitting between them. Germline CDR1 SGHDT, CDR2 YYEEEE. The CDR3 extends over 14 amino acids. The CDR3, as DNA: TGTGCCAGCACCCCGACAGGAGCGAGAAACACCATATATTTT. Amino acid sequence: CASTPTGARNTIYF.

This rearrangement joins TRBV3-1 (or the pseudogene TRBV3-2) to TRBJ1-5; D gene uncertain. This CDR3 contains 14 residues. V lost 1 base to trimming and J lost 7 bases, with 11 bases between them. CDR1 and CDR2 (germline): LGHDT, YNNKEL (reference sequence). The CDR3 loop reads CASSQAGVGQPQHF. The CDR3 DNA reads TGTGCCAGCAGCCAAGCTGGGGTCGGACAGCCCCAGCATTTT.

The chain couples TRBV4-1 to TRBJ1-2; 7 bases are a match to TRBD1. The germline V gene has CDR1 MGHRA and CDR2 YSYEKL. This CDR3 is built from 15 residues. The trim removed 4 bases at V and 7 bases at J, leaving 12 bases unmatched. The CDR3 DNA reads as TGCGCCAGCAGCCCCCGAACAGGGGAATCGGGTGGCTACACCTTC. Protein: CASSPRTGESGGYTF.

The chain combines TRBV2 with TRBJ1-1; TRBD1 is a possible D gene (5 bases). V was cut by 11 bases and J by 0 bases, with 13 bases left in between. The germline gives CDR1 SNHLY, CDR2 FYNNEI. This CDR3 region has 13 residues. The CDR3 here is CAGRQTVNTEAFF. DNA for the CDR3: TGTGCCGGAAGACAGACCGTGAACACTGAAGCTTTCTTT.

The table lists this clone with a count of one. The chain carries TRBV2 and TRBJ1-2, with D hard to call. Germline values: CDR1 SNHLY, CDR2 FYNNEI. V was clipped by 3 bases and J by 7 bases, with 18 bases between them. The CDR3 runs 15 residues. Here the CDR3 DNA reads TGTGCCAGCAGTGAGTTTCTTTCCCAAAACACTGGCTACACCTTC. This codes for CASSEFLSQNTGYTF.

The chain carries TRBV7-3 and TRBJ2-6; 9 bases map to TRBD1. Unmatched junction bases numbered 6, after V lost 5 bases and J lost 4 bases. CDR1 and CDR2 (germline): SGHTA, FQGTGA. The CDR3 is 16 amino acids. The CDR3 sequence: CASSPGTGTGANVLTF. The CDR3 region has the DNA TGTGCCAGCAGCCCAGGGACAGGGACAGGGGCCAACGTCCTGACTTTC.